This T cell receptor beta chain came from a study of T cells in Graves' hyperthyroidism and ophthalmopathy. TCR beta CDR3 regions were amplified from RNA transcripts. The HTBI primer set was used in a first-round RT-PCR of the TCR CDR3. TCRdb used MiXCR to reprocess the multiplex PCR reads, holding one entry per CDR3 protein. This table holds about 290,000 distinct CDR3 sequences, roughly an eighth found once. General study results and limits: Ophthalmopathy was told apart from stable hyperthyroidism by a 13 V-J model.

V was pared by 4 bases and J by 3 bases, with 4 bases between. The CDR3 has 12 amino acids. Germline V gene sequence: CDR1 ENHRY, CDR2 SYGVKD. This clonotype was detected many times. No antigen is known for it. This TCR was recovered from a middle-aged woman with Graves' hyperthyroidism. Sequenced material: blood. This chain uses TRBV10-3 with TRBJ1-5, with D unresolved. CDR3 nucleotide sequence: TGTGCCATCAGTGGGATCAATCAGCCCCAGCATTTT. This translates into CAISGINQPQHF.